One TCR beta chain is described in this entry. RNA transcripts served as template for amplifying TCR beta CDR3 sequences. RT-PCR was first run with HTBI primers, then multiplex PCR in a second round. TCRdb processed the multiplex PCR reads anew with MiXCR; each CDR3 protein has one entry. Of about 420,000 distinct CDR3 sequences listed, under 25% were seen once; the top ten hold roughly 3%. Other autoimmune diseases, uncontrolled infections, pregnancy or lactation ruled patients out of participation. From fresh peripheral blood, over 9 ml in volume, the PBMCs were obtained. The CDR3 length is 20 residues. Germline CDR1 and CDR2: SGHAT and FQNNGV. The J segment lost 2 bases and the V segment lost 0 bases, leaving 10 bases of the junction unmatched. The sample belongs to a study of Graves' ophthalmopathy and Graves' hyperthyroidism.

The origin of this receptor is a woman between 18 and 29 years old with stable Graves' hyperthyroidism. The chain couples TRBV11-2 to TRBJ2-2; 12 nucleotides line up with TRBD2. Source material: peripheral blood. The CDR3: CASSLDPPGLAGPNTGELFF. CDR3 DNA: TGTGCCAGCAGCTTAGACCCCCCGGGACTAGCGGGCCCAAACACCGGGGAGCTGTTTTTT.